This T cell receptor (beta chain) was sequenced for a study of patients and donors after allogeneic stem cell transplantation (dated by TCRdb to 2018 to 2020). The library was built by means of RT-PCR. Instrument used: NextSeq 550. In-frame beta chains were kept once TCRdb had trimmed the public reads at Q25 with fastp and called clones with MiXCR. When rows share a CDR3 protein, they turn into one entry using the most common DNA and genes. This sample holds a few hundred thousand distinct CDR3 sequences; 14% were observed only once. In total, the top ten clones hold 9.5% to 13% of the sample. The germline V gene provides CDR1 SNHLY and CDR2 FYNNEI. The CDR3 has 15 amino acids, counting the end cysteine and phenylalanine. The DNA shown is the 45-base CDR3, in frame from base 1. For this chain, trimming is 9 bases at the V end and 5 bases at the J end, and the number of junction bases without a gene match is 10.

The sample holds a few counts of this clonotype. What antigen it recognizes has not been identified. Per-base quality was not reported, and no clone a single base away is much larger than it. Sequencing was performed on blood, either unsorted or a sorted T cell fraction (not recorded which). The chain is assembled from TRBV2 and TRBJ2-2, with TRBD1 identical over 9 junction bases. The sequence was collected from a human donor who was either an allogeneic HSCT recipient or a stem cell or donor lymphocyte infusion donor (not recorded which). It is not recorded whose cells these are; they may come from a transplant donor. The DNA sequence reads TGTGCCAGTAATGGGCGGACAGGGGCAACCGGGGAGCTGTTTTTT. Its translation reads: CASNGRTGATGELFF.